One and the same sample provided the 10 T cell receptor beta chains below, sequenced in a study of control samples from healthy donors and cancer patients. Using immunoSEQ multiplex PCR, the repertoire was profiled, and TCRdb retains in-frame clones only, with some absent. The repertoire holds 78,000 or so clones, with around four fifths as singletons. The specimen was blood. The receptors originated from a man between 45 and 60 years old in good health.

The chain uses TRBV5-8 and TRBJ1-1; the match to TRBD1 covers 11 bases. Germline V gives CDR1 SGHTS, CDR2 YDEGEE. Unmatched junction bases numbered 7, after V lost 2 bases and J lost 4 bases. The length of the CDR3 is 16 residues. In DNA, the CDR3 is TGTGCCAGCAGCTTAGCGGACAGGGGGCGAGGCACTGAAGCTTTCTTT. It is translated as CASSLADRGRGTEAFF. Combining the CDR3 with reference TRBV5-8 and TRBJ1-1 gives the whole variable domain EAGVTQSPTHLIKTRGQQATLRCSPISGHTSVYWYQQALGLGLQFLLWYDEGEERNRGNFPPRFSGRQFPNYSSELNVNALELEDSALYLCASSLADRGRGTEAFFGQGTRLTVV.

The chain uses TRBV2 and TRBJ1-1; D unclear. Looked up from germline, CDR1 is SNHLY and CDR2 is FYNNEI. Deletions cut 3 bases from V and 1 base from J, with 12 bases between. The CDR3 sequence is 15 residues long. In nucleotides, the CDR3 is TGTGCCAGCAGTGACGGCTACGAGACGAACACTGAAGCTTTCTTT. The encoded protein is CASSDGYETNTEAFF.

The V call is TRBV9, the J call TRBJ2-1; D possibly corresponds to TRBD2 (5 bases). Germline-derived CDR1 and CDR2 are SGDLS and YYNGEE. Trimming took 3 bases from V and 0 from J, leaving 13 bases between them. The CDR3 loop spans 16 amino acids. The CDR3 bases are TGTGCCAGCAGCGCGACGAGTCGGGGCTCCTACAATGAGCAGTTCTTC. Its protein is CASSATSRGSYNEQFF.

The gene calls are TRBV9 and TRBJ2-3, with TRBD2 identical over 7 bases. The V and J ends lost 4 bases and 1 base, in that order; junction bases with no gene match: 3. CDR3 length: 14 amino acids. The germline CDR1 and CDR2 sequences are SGDLS and YYNGEE. The DNA of the CDR3 is TGTGCCAGCAGCCCTGCGGGGGGCACAGATACGCAGTATTTT. Its translation is CASSPAGGTDTQYF.

The chain is built from TRBV5-1 and TRBJ2-7; TRBD2 might be the D (5 bases). CDR3 length equals 14 residues. Germline V gene data show CDR1 as SGHRS and CDR2 as YFSETQ. V was cut by 4 bases and J by 3 bases, with 14 bases left in between. The CDR3 is CASSPSAADYEQYF. The CDR3 DNA reads as TGCGCCAGCAGCCCTAGTGCAGCGGACTACGAGCAGTACTTC.

This clone was recorded only once. Other DNA sequences of this sample code for an identical CDR3. The chain has TRBV28 and TRBJ2-7; D gene ambiguous. Trimming cost V 3 bases and J 4 bases, with 10 bases left between them. The CDR3 length is 13 residues. The germline V gene encodes CDR1 MDHEN and CDR2 SYDVKM. CDR3 nucleotide sequence: TGTGCCAGCAGTTTGGTGGGTCCTTACGAGCAGTACTTC. This encodes CASSLVGPYEQYF. Based on the CDR3 plus reference TRBV28 and TRBJ2-7, the full variable domain is DVKVTQSSRYLVKRTGEKVFLECVQDMDHENMFWYRQDPGLGLRLIYFSYDVKMKEKGDIPEGYSVSREKKERFSLILESASTNQTSMYLCASSLVGPYEQYFGPGTRLTVT.

This clone was recorded once. V usage is TRBV4-3 and J usage is TRBJ2-1; D is unclear. Trimming took off 2 bases at V and 9 bases at J, with 14 bases between the two ends. CDR1 and CDR2 (germline): LGHNA, YSLEER. CDR3 length: 14 residues. As DNA, the CDR3 is TGCGCCAGCAGCCAACCCACTACCAGGAGTGAGCAGTTCTTC. Translation: CASSQPTTRSEQFF.

The chain joins TRBV10-2 to TRBJ1-6; D unclear. V was cut by 8 bases and J by 1 base, with 12 bases left in between. Germline V lookup: CDR1 WSHSY, CDR2 SAAADI. This CDR3 has 15 amino acids. In nucleotides, the CDR3 is TGCGCCAGCCCAACATCAGTATCCTATAATTCACCCCTCCACTTT. It is translated as CASPTSVSYNSPLHF.

V and J are TRBV4-3 and TRBJ2-2; tentatively, D is TRBD1 or TRBD2 (8 bases each). V gave up 6 bases and J gave up 2 bases, with 16 bases separating them. Germline CDR1 reads LGHNA; CDR2 reads YSLEER. This CDR3 is 16 amino acids long. CDR3 in amino acids: CASSSGTGSNTGELFF. In nucleotides, the CDR3 is TGCGCCAGCAGTAGCGGGACAGGAAGTAACACCGGGGAGCTGTTTTTT.

The chain couples TRBV5-8 to TRBJ2-3; maybe TRBD2 (5 bases). Germline-derived CDR1 and CDR2 are SGHTS and YDEGEE. Trimming took off 3 bases at V and 3 bases at J, with 11 bases between the two ends. The CDR3 is 14 amino acids. Here the CDR3 reads CASSSIRGTDTQYF. In nucleotides, the CDR3 is TGTGCCAGCAGCTCCATAAGAGGGACAGATACGCAGTATTTT.